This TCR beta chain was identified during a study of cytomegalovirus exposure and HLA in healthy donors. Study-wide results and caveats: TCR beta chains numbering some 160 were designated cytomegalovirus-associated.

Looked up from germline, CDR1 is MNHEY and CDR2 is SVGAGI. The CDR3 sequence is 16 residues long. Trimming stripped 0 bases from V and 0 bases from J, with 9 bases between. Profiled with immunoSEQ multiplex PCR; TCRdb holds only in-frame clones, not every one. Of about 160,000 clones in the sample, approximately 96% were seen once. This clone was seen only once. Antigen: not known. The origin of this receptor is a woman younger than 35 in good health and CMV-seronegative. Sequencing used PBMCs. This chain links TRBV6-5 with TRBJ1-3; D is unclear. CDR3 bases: TGTGCCAGCAGTTACTCGGGCGCGCTCTCTGGAAACACCATATATTTT. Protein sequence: CASSYSGALSGNTIYF.